These 28 T cell receptor beta chains originate from one sample sequenced in a study of technical replicates of blood from several donors. The table came from immunoSEQ multiplex PCR; TCRdb's copy has only in-frame clones and leaves some out. The data show approximately 51,000 clones, 85% to 95% seen once. Sequencing was carried out using PBMCs. The receptors come from a human donor in good health. Some clones in this sample may be carry-over from other donors' samples.

This chain connects TRBV5-5 to TRBJ2-7; D is undetermined. Germline CDR1 SGHKS, CDR2 YYEKEE (reference sequence). V was cut by 4 bases and J by 3 bases, with 11 bases left in between. The CDR3 totals 13 residues. CDR3 bases: TGTGCCAGCAGCCAGGATTCTCTCTACGAGCAGTACTTC. Translated: CASSQDSLYEQYF.

In nucleotides, the CDR3 is TGTGCCAGCAGCCTCTCGTCACTAGCGGGAGTACGCAATGAGCAGTTCTTC. Amino acid sequence: CASSLSSLAGVRNEQFF. The V call is TRBV7-3, the J call TRBJ2-1; 11 bases fit TRBD2. This CDR3 is built from 17 residues. V lost 5 bases to trimming and J lost 6 bases; unmatched junction nucleotides: 12. CDR1 is SGHTA and CDR2 is FQGTGA in the germline V gene. The full variable domain, completed using reference TRBV7-3 and TRBJ2-1, is GAGVSQTPSNKVTEKGKYVELRCDPISGHTALYWYRQSLGQGPEFLIYFQGTGAADDSGLPNDRFFAVRPEGSVSTLKIQRTERGDSAVYLCASSLSSLAGVRNEQFFGPGTRLTVL.

The genes are TRBV10-2 and TRBJ2-7; 10 positions match TRBD1. The CDR3 covers 15 residues. CDR1 WSHSY and CDR2 SAAADI come from the germline V gene. V lost 6 bases to trimming and J lost 0 bases; unmatched junction nucleotides: 5. Here the CDR3 reads CASRTGTGVSYEQYF. CDR3 DNA: TGCGCCAGCAGAACCGGGACAGGGGTCTCCTACGAGCAGTACTTC.

The chain employs TRBV11-3 and TRBJ2-2; no firm D call. CDR1 and CDR2 from the germline V gene are SGHNT and YENEEA. The CDR3 covers 12 residues. Trimming took 1 base from V and 6 from J, leaving 3 bases between them. The CDR3 sequence is CASSLAAGELFF. Here the CDR3 DNA reads TGTGCCAGCAGCTTAGCAGCCGGGGAGCTGTTTTTT.

The chain has TRBV7-2 and TRBJ2-5; 8 nucleotides align to TRBD2. This CDR3 spans 18 amino acids. Germline assignment: CDR1 SGHTA and CDR2 FQGNSA. V was pared by 0 bases and J by 7 bases, with 16 bases of the junction left unmatched. The CDR3 loop is CASSLALGGRGDSGTQYF. The CDR3 DNA reads TGTGCCAGCAGCTTAGCCCTCGGGGGGCGGGGGGACTCGGGGACCCAGTACTTC. Variable domain in full (rest from reference TRBV7-2 and TRBJ2-5): GAGVSQSPSNKVTEKGKDVELRCDPISGHTALYWYRQSLGQGLEFLIYFQGNSAPDKSGLPSDRFSAERTGGSVSTLTIQRTQQEDSAVYLCASSLALGGRGDSGTQYFGPGTRLLVL.

This clone was picked up one time. V and J are TRBV7-3 and TRBJ2-7, with a possible D match to TRBD1 (6 bases). This CDR3 spans 13 amino acids. Germline CDR1 is SGHTA and CDR2 is FQGTGA. Trimming cost V 4 bases and J 1 base, with 8 bases left between them. The CDR3 DNA sequence: TGTGCCAGCAGCTCCGGGACATCCTACGAGCAGTACTTC. It encodes CASSSGTSYEQYF.

This sequence joins TRBV29-1 and TRBJ2-2, with D possibly matching TRBD2 (6 bases). The CDR3 consists of 14 residues. Germline CDR1 SQVTM, CDR2 ANQGSEA. The V gene lost 5 bases and the J gene lost 4 bases, with 14 bases spanning the gap. CDR3: CSVQVGSGTGELFF. Written as DNA, the CDR3 is TGCAGCGTTCAAGTGGGTAGCGGCACCGGGGAGCTGTTTTTT.

This clone was recorded once. The J gene is TRBJ1-4, the V gene TRBV2; the match to TRBD1 covers 7 bases. The CDR3 consists of 15 residues. From germline, CDR1 is SNHLY and CDR2 FYNNEI. V gave up 6 bases and J gave up 3 bases; unmatched junction bases: 7. The CDR3 protein is CASRLDREANEKLFF. CDR3 coding DNA: TGTGCCAGCAGACTCGACAGGGAAGCTAATGAAAAACTGTTTTTT.

In this sample, this clone turned up a few times. For the CDR3, the DNA is TGTGCCAGCAGCACCCCCCGGAACAGGGGATTGAGCACAGATACGCAGTATTTT. Translating it yields CASSTPRNRGLSTDTQYF. V is TRBV7-9 and J is TRBJ2-3, with 7 positions matching TRBD1. The CDR3 runs 18 residues. Germline lookup yields CDR1 SEHNR and CDR2 FQNEAQ (reference sequence). The trim removed 5 bases at V and 0 bases at J, leaving 14 bases unmatched. The whole variable domain, remainder taken from reference TRBV7-9 and TRBJ2-3, is DTGVSQNPRHKITKRGQNVTFRCDPISEHNRLYWYRQTLGQGPEFLTYFQNEAQLEKSRLLSDRFSAERPKGSFSTLEIQRTEQGDSAMYLCASSTPRNRGLSTDTQYFGPGTRLTVL.

This clone was seen just once. V and J are TRBV18 and TRBJ1-5; D is uncertain. The V end was cut by 3 bases, the J end by 3 bases, with 12 bases between. Germline CDR1 is KGHSH and CDR2 is LQKENI. The CDR3 has 15 residues. The CDR3 reads CASSPPGVSNQPQHF. The CDR3 region has the DNA TGTGCCAGCTCACCGCCAGGCGTATCCAATCAGCCCCAGCATTTT.

This rearrangement joins TRBV6-1 to TRBJ2-5; the match to TRBD2 covers 10 bases. V was pared by 3 bases and J by 6 bases, with 7 bases of the junction left unmatched. The CDR3 is made up of 15 amino acids. CDR1 MNHNS and CDR2 SASEGT come from the germline V gene. CDR3 coding DNA: TGTGCCAGCAGTGAGCTAGCGGGGGCGGTGCAGACCCAGTACTTC. This gives the protein CASSELAGAVQTQYF.

This rearrangement joins TRBV4-1 to TRBJ2-3; TRBD2 agrees at 8 bases. CDR3 length equals 15 residues. V trimming: 4 bases; J trimming: 2 bases; junction bases outside the gene matches: 5. Germline lookup yields CDR1 MGHRA and CDR2 YSYEKL. The CDR3 loop is CASSRIAGITDTQYF. CDR3 in DNA: TGCGCCAGCAGCCGGATAGCGGGGATCACAGATACGCAGTATTTT.

The chain recombines TRBV30 with TRBJ2-3; no clear D. The CDR3 extends over 11 amino acids. Germline lookup yields CDR1 GTSNPN and CDR2 SVGIG (reference sequence). V lost 4 bases and J 2 bases, leaving 4 bases between the germline ends. The CDR3 coding sequence is TGTGCCTGGACAGACACAGATACGCAGTATTTT. It yields the protein CAWTDTDTQYF.

The chain combines TRBV4-2 with TRBJ2-5; a weak D match, TRBD1 (5 bases). Trimming shortened V by 4 bases and J by 5 bases, and 14 bases separated the two germline ends. CDR3 length: 14 residues. The germline V gene has CDR1 LGHNA and CDR2 YNFKEQ. DNA of the CDR3: TGTGCCAGCAGCCTCACGATAGGACATGAGACCCAGTACTTC. Amino acid sequence: CASSLTIGHETQYF.

CDR3 sequence: CASSEASQGITEAFF. DNA for the CDR3: TGTGCCAGCAGTGAAGCGTCCCAGGGGATCACTGAAGCTTTCTTT. The V and J genes are TRBV6-1 and TRBJ1-1; TRBD1 might be the D (6 bases). Germline assignment: CDR1 MNHNS and CDR2 SASEGT. Deletions cut 0 bases from V and 4 bases from J, with 12 bases between. This CDR3 has 15 amino acids.

This chain links TRBV19 with TRBJ2-7, with a possible D match to TRBD2 (5 bases). The CDR3 sequence is 12 residues long. V shed 3 bases and J shed 7 bases, with 10 bases lying between them. The germline gives CDR1 LNHDA, CDR2 SQIVND (reference sequence). Here the CDR3 reads CASSIHGKEQYF. The CDR3 DNA follows: TGTGCCAGTAGTATTCACGGGAAGGAGCAGTACTTC.

CDR3 protein: CASSAGLAGSSYEQYF. The CDR3 DNA is TGTGCCAGCAGCGCCGGACTAGCGGGCTCTTCCTACGAGCAGTACTTC. The chain joins TRBV5-4 to TRBJ2-7; 11 bases align to TRBD2. The CDR3 consists of 16 residues. Per germline, CDR1 SGHNT and CDR2 YYREEE (reference sequence). V was pared by 4 bases and J by 1 base, with 7 bases of the junction left unmatched.

V and J are TRBV10-3 and TRBJ1-2; no reliable D call. The V and J ends lost 0 bases and 6 bases respectively, with 17 bases between them. Per the germline V gene, CDR1 is ENHRY and CDR2 is SYGVKD. This CDR3 has 16 residues. CDR3 bases: TGTGCCATCAGTGAGTCGAAAGTGACACGGTACCATGGCTACACCTTC. Encoded protein: CAISESKVTRYHGYTF.

J is TRBJ2-3 and V is TRBV7-2; 9 positions match TRBD1. The CDR3 extends over 14 amino acids. Per the germline V gene, CDR1 is SGHTA and CDR2 is FQGNSA. The ends lost 6 bases at V and 0 bases at J; junction bases unmatched: 1. CDR3 loop: CASRDRGSTDTQYF. The CDR3 nucleotides read TGTGCCAGCAGGGACAGGGGAAGCACAGATACGCAGTATTTT.

This chain links TRBV11-2 with TRBJ2-5; perhaps TRBD1 as D (5 bases). V dropped 6 bases and J dropped 2 bases, with 16 bases sitting between them. This CDR3 has 15 residues. Germline CDR1 SGHAT, CDR2 FQNNGV. The CDR3 protein is CASSPLPGWQETQYF. The CDR3 DNA sequence: TGTGCCAGCAGTCCCCTACCAGGGTGGCAAGAGACCCAGTACTTC.

Regarding this clone: Other DNA sequences in this specimen translate into the identical CDR3. The CDR3, as DNA: TGTGCCACCAGCAGGGACCAGGGGGTGAACACTGAAGCTTTCTTT. Its protein is CATSRDQGVNTEAFF. The chain carries TRBV15 and TRBJ1-1, with TRBD1 matching over 7 bases. The germline CDR1 and CDR2 sequences are LNHNV and YYDKDF (reference sequence). The length of the CDR3 is 15 residues. Trimming at V came to 3 bases and at J to 0 bases, leaving 4 bases not matched to a gene.

This chain links TRBV4-1 with TRBJ2-7, with TRBD1 matching over 8 bases. Germline CDR1 and CDR2: MGHRA and YSYEKL. CDR3 length: 15 amino acids. J gave up 6 bases and V 1 base, and 8 bases lay outside the gene matches. CDR3 protein: CASSQAGTGGTEQYF. For the CDR3, the DNA is TGCGCCAGCAGCCAAGCCGGGACAGGTGGTACCGAGCAGTACTTC.

This chain joins TRBV5-1 and TRBJ2-3, with TRBD2 identical over 11 bases. V lost 0 bases, J lost 6 bases, and 9 bases stayed unmatched. Germline lookup yields CDR1 SGHRS and CDR2 YFSETQ. The CDR3 is made up of 17 amino acids. CDR3 loop: CASSLDGLAGSYDTQYF. CDR3 coding DNA: TGCGCCAGCAGCTTGGATGGACTAGCGGGTTCTTATGATACGCAGTATTTT. Full variable domain (missing parts from reference TRBV5-1 and TRBJ2-3): KAGVTQTPRYLIKTRGQQVTLSCSPISGHRSVSWYQQTPGQGLQFLFEYFSETQRNKGNFPGRFSGRQFSNSRSEMNVSTLELGDSALYLCASSLDGLAGSYDTQYFGPGTRLTVL.

The V gene is TRBV7-3, the J gene TRBJ2-1; 10 positions match TRBD2. V gave up 4 bases and J gave up 0 bases; unmatched junction bases: 15. The CDR3 runs to 20 residues. CDR1 is SGHTA, CDR2 FQGTGA, per germline. The CDR3 DNA is TGTGCCAGCAGCTCGATTAGGACTAGCGGAGGGCCGCCCTCCTACAATGAGCAGTTCTTC. Its protein product is CASSSIRTSGGPPSYNEQFF.

The chain couples TRBV2 to TRBJ2-1; 12 nucleotides line up with TRBD2. CDR1 SNHLY and CDR2 FYNNEI come from the germline V gene. Trimming cost V 6 bases and J 7 bases; bases outside gene matches: 7. There are 15 residues in the CDR3. Here the CDR3 reads CASRLAGGHENEQFF. The CDR3 DNA follows: TGTGCCAGCAGGCTAGCGGGGGGGCACGAGAATGAGCAGTTCTTC. Supplemented by reference TRBV2 and TRBJ2-1, the full variable domain reads EPEVTQTPSHQVTQMGQEVILRCVPISNHLYFYWYRQILGQKVEFLVSFYNNEISEKSEIFDDQFSVERPDGSNFTLKIRSTKLEDSAMYFCASRLAGGHENEQFFGPGTRLTVL.

This clone was observed a single time. The chain combines TRBV4-1 with TRBJ2-7; D is uncertain. The CDR3 is 12 amino acids. The ends were cut back, 5 bases at V and 1 base at J, with 6 bases in the middle. Germline loops: CDR1 MGHRA, CDR2 YSYEKL. The CDR3 here is CASSVRSYEQYF. The CDR3 DNA reads as TGCGCCAGCAGCGTCAGGTCCTACGAGCAGTACTTC.

This clone was seen more than once but under ten times. The CDR3 DNA follows: TGTGCCAGCAGCCAAGAAGGACAGGGGGCCTACGAGCAGTACTTC. Translated: CASSQEGQGAYEQYF. V is TRBV14 and J is TRBJ2-7; TRBD1 matches at 10 bases. The V gene end was trimmed by 0 bases and the J gene end by 2 bases; junction bases not matched to a gene: 1. There are 15 residues in the CDR3. Germline V gene sequence: CDR1 SGHDN, CDR2 FVKESK. Based on the CDR3 plus reference TRBV14 and TRBJ2-7, the full variable domain is EAGVTQFPSHSVIEKGQTVTLRCDPISGHDNLYWYRRVMGKEIKFLLHFVKESKQDESGMPNNRFLAERTGGTYSTLKVQPAELEDSGVYFCASSQEGQGAYEQYFGPGTRLTVT.

The genes are TRBV29-1 and TRBJ2-7, with D possibly TRBD2 on 5 matching bases. Trimming pared 5 bases from V and 3 bases from J, leaving 11 bases between. In germline, CDR1 is SQVTM, CDR2 ANQGSEA. The CDR3 spans 12 residues. CDR3 sequence reads: CSVFSDDYEQYF. The DNA for the CDR3 is TGCAGCGTTTTTAGCGACGACTACGAGCAGTACTTC.